The 29 T cell receptor beta chains listed next were all sequenced from one sample in a study of blood T cell dynamics during melanoma immunotherapy. This table comes from immunoSEQ multiplex PCR, and its TCRdb copy is limited to in-frame clones, with some not included. The table lists 15,000 or so clones, roughly 89% of them singletons. Time point reported: week 3, after first cycle of checkpoint inhibitor. The sample in question was blood, obtained from a patient treated with checkpoint blockade. The receptors shown here come from a human donor with melanoma.

The V and J genes are TRBV10-3 and TRBJ1-5; possible D gene TRBD1, 5 bases. The CDR3 spans 15 residues. CDR1 is ENHRY and CDR2 is SYGVKD in the germline V gene. Trimming left V 3 bases short and J 2 bases short, with 11 bases between. In DNA, the CDR3 is TGTGCCATCAGTGATAGGGGATGGGGCAATCAGCCCCAGCATTTT. It is translated as CAISDRGWGNQPQHF.

The rearrangement joins TRBV6-5 to TRBJ2-5, with 9 bases aligning to TRBD2. The better agreement between TRBJ2-7 and the DNA end casts doubt on the J call. This CDR3 contains 15 residues. The V gene's germline CDR1 is MNHEY and CDR2 SVGAGI. CDR3 protein: CASSYPAGGRNEQYF. The CDR3 DNA sequence: TGTGCCAGCAGTTACCCAGCGGGAGGAAGGAACGAGCAGTACTTC.

In this sample, this clone turned up a few times. V gene TRBV27 combines with J gene TRBJ2-7, with 7 bases fitting TRBD2. Trimming took 2 bases from V and 2 from J; bases not matched to a gene: 0. The CDR3 loop spans 13 amino acids. CDR1 and CDR2 (germline): MNHEY, SMNVEV (reference sequence). The CDR3 is CASSLSGAYEQYF. The CDR3 DNA reads as TGTGCCAGCAGTTTAAGCGGGGCCTACGAGCAGTACTTC.

The V gene is TRBV7-9, the J gene TRBJ2-5; possible D gene TRBD2, 6 bases. The CDR3 is 12 residues long. V was pared by 2 bases and J by 7 bases, with 8 bases between. Germline V lookup: CDR1 SEHNR, CDR2 FQNEAQ (reference sequence). The CDR3, as DNA: TGTGCCAGCAGCTTACTGGGGGGGACCCAGTACTTC. Protein product: CASSLLGGTQYF.

V and J are TRBV2 and TRBJ2-1; D ambiguous. This CDR3 has 15 residues. V was cut by 3 bases and J by 3 bases, with 12 bases left in between. Germline values: CDR1 SNHLY, CDR2 FYNNEI. The CDR3 sequence is CASSDASHDYNEQFF. In nucleotides, the CDR3 is TGTGCCAGCAGTGACGCGTCCCACGACTACAATGAGCAGTTCTTC.

This chain connects TRBV6-6 to TRBJ1-2, with a possible D match to TRBD1 (5 bases). The V gene's germline CDR1 is MNHNY and CDR2 SVGAGI (reference sequence). The length of the CDR3 is 12 residues. The V and J ends lost 7 bases and 14 bases respectively, with 20 bases between them. CDR3 bases: TGTGCCAGCAAAGCGGGGCCTACGCACGGGACCTTC. This sequence encodes CASKAGPTHGTF.

The chain carries TRBV21-1 and TRBJ2-4; whether TRBD1, the table's D call, matches the DNA was not checked. TRBV21-1 is termed a pseudogene. The CDR3 has 15 amino acids. The CDR3 nucleotides read TGTGCCAGCAGCAATCTTGGACAGCTCAAAAACATTCAGTACTTC. Amino acid sequence: CASSNLGQLKNIQYF.

This chain uses TRBV7-9 with TRBJ2-1; possibly TRBD1 for D (6 bases). The V end was cut by 1 base, the J end by 5 bases, with 15 bases between. CDR1 and CDR2 (germline): SEHNR, FQNEAQ (reference sequence). This CDR3 has 16 amino acids. CDR3 sequence (DNA): TGTGCCAGCAGCTTAGATCCAGGGGACCCCCACAATGAGCAGTTCTTC. It is translated as CASSLDPGDPHNEQFF.

CDR3 sequence reads: CASTGGSFATNEKLFF. The CDR3, as DNA: TGTGCCAGTACCGGGGGGTCGTTTGCAACTAATGAAAAACTGTTTTTT. The V and J genes are TRBV19 and TRBJ1-4, with D possibly TRBD1 on 5 matching bases. Trimming took 7 bases from V and 0 from J, leaving 15 bases between them. This CDR3 spans 16 amino acids. The germline V gene encodes CDR1 LNHDA and CDR2 SQIVND (reference sequence).

This chain joins TRBV29-1 and TRBJ2-5, with 7 bases matching TRBD2. CDR1 is SQVTM and CDR2 is ANQGSEA in the germline V gene. Trimming cost V 1 base and J 5 bases; bases outside gene matches: 7. This CDR3 has 14 amino acids. CDR3 sequence: CSVEGLGGSETQYF. The DNA for the CDR3 is TGCAGCGTTGAAGGATTGGGGGGGAGTGAGACCCAGTACTTC.

The chain links TRBV4-3 to TRBJ1-3; perhaps TRBD1 as D (5 bases). The CDR3 consists of 14 residues. V lost 2 bases to trimming and J lost 1 base, with 6 bases between them. Germline loops: CDR1 LGHNA, CDR2 YSLEER. Here the CDR3 DNA reads TGCGCCAGCAGCCAACAGGGTTCTGGAAACACCATATATTTT. Its protein product is CASSQQGSGNTIYF.

This clone was seen more than once but under ten times. This chain links TRBV7-9 with TRBJ2-7; 9 bases align to TRBD2. Germline V gene sequence: CDR1 SEHNR, CDR2 FQNEAQ (reference sequence). This CDR3 region has 16 residues. The J segment lost 3 bases and the V segment lost 5 bases, leaving 11 bases of the junction unmatched. Here the CDR3 reads CASSPNRASGIYEQYF. The CDR3 DNA is TGTGCCAGCAGCCCCAATAGGGCTAGCGGGATCTACGAGCAGTACTTC.

The chain recombines TRBV6-5 with TRBJ2-1; no firm D call. The V gene lost 5 bases and the J gene lost 0 bases, with 8 bases spanning the gap. Germline V lookup: CDR1 MNHEY, CDR2 SVGAGI. This CDR3 is 14 amino acids long. For the CDR3, the DNA is TGTGCCAGCAGTGCGATGAGCTCCTACAATGAGCAGTTCTTC. This encodes CASSAMSSYNEQFF.

The chain carries TRBV7-9 and TRBJ2-3; no clear D. Trimming left V 5 bases short and J 5 bases short, with 8 bases between. The CDR3 contains 12 residues. CDR1 is SEHNR and CDR2 is FQNEAQ in the germline V gene (reference sequence). Here the CDR3 DNA reads TGTGCCAGCAGCACCCTCGGAGATACGCAGTATTTT. The encoded protein is CASSTLGDTQYF. Variable domain in full (rest from reference TRBV7-9 and TRBJ2-3): DTGVSQNPRHKITKRGQNVTFRCDPISEHNRLYWYRQTLGQGPEFLTYFQNEAQLEKSRLLSDRFSAERPKGSFSTLEIQRTEQGDSAMYLCASSTLGDTQYFGPGTRLTVL.

This sequence joins TRBV5-4 and TRBJ2-1; D possibly matches TRBD1 or TRBD2 (5 bases each). Deletions cut 4 bases from V and 2 bases from J, with 16 bases between. The CDR3 sequence is 16 residues long. Germline CDR1 is SGHNT and CDR2 is YYREEE (reference sequence). This CDR3 is CASSEAPGRTYNEQFF. In nucleotides, the CDR3 is TGTGCCAGCAGCGAAGCTCCGGGACGGACCTACAATGAGCAGTTCTTC.

The chain couples TRBV28 to TRBJ1-1, with D perhaps matching TRBD1 (6 bases). V lost 6 bases to trimming and J lost 3 bases, with 14 bases between them. This CDR3 spans 14 amino acids. Germline V CDR1 and CDR2: MDHEN, SYDVKM. CDR3 nucleotide sequence: TGTGCCAGCAGGACCCCGGGGGGCTACACTGAAGCTTTCTTT. It translates to CASRTPGGYTEAFF.

The CDR3 loop is CATLTYEQYF. The CDR3 nucleotides read TGTGCCACTCTTACCTACGAGCAGTACTTC. The rearrangement uses TRBV21-1 and TRBJ2-7; TRBD2, the table's D call, was not compared with the DNA. TRBV21-1 is flagged as a pseudogene. The length of the CDR3 is 10 residues.

The V call is TRBV27, the J call TRBJ2-7; 10 bases agree with TRBD1. With V trimmed by 8 bases and J by 6 bases, 7 bases remained unmatched. The CDR3 is made up of 13 amino acids. Germline CDR1 and CDR2: MNHEY and SMNVEV (reference sequence). The CDR3 region is CASVGQGLGEQYF. The CDR3 DNA reads as TGTGCCAGCGTGGGACAGGGGCTTGGCGAGCAGTACTTC.

The J gene is TRBJ2-1, the V gene TRBV2; D might be TRBD2 (6 bases). V was shortened by 7 bases and J by 0 bases, with 25 bases between the two germline ends. In germline, CDR1 is SNHLY, CDR2 FYNNEI. The CDR3 runs 19 residues. CDR3 sequence reads: CASTPGGTRRLSSYNEQFF. CDR3 bases: TGTGCCAGCACCCCCGGCGGGACCCGAAGACTAAGCTCCTACAATGAGCAGTTCTTC. Using reference TRBV2 and TRBJ2-1 for the parts outside the CDR3, the full variable domain is EPEVTQTPSHQVTQMGQEVILRCVPISNHLYFYWYRQILGQKVEFLVSFYNNEISEKSEIFDDQFSVERPDGSNFTLKIRSTKLEDSAMYFCASTPGGTRRLSSYNEQFFGPGTRLTVL.

Here the CDR3 reads CASSPPNSQETQYF. CDR3 nucleotide sequence: TGTGCCAGCTCACCACCCAACAGTCAAGAGACCCAGTACTTC. The chain has TRBV18 and TRBJ2-5; D is unresolved. V gave up 0 bases and J gave up 2 bases, with 7 bases separating them. The germline V gene has CDR1 KGHSH and CDR2 LQKENI. The CDR3 contains 14 residues.

V and J are TRBV5-6 and TRBJ1-2; D ambiguous. Germline V gene data show CDR1 as SGHDT and CDR2 as YYEEEE. The CDR3 spans 13 residues. Trimming removed 4 bases from V and 4 bases from J, with 11 bases in between. CDR3 residues: CASSPGLTYGYTF. DNA of the CDR3: TGTGCCAGCAGCCCTGGACTTACCTATGGCTACACCTTC.

The genes are TRBV7-6 and TRBJ1-4; 8 bases line up with TRBD1. This CDR3 spans 15 amino acids. The V segment lost 4 bases and the J segment 5 bases; nucleotides outside the gene matches: 6. Germline V CDR1 and CDR2: SGHVS, FNYEAQ. The CDR3 loop is CASSSGTGGNEKLFF. The CDR3 nucleotides are TGTGCCAGCAGCTCAGGGACAGGAGGGAATGAAAAACTGTTTTTT.

This clone showed up just once. V and J are TRBV2 and TRBJ2-1, with 9 bases lining up with TRBD2. Germline V CDR1 and CDR2: SNHLY, FYNNEI. This CDR3 comprises 15 residues. After removal of 10 bases from V and 4 bases from J, the junction contained 11 bases not matched to a gene. The CDR3 spells CANRGSGSRYNEQFF. In DNA form, the CDR3 reads TGTGCCAACAGGGGTAGCGGGAGTCGGTACAATGAGCAGTTCTTC.

The V gene is TRBV7-9, the J gene TRBJ2-6, with a possible D match to TRBD1 (6 bases). This CDR3 contains 14 residues. The germline V gene encodes CDR1 SEHNR and CDR2 FQNEAQ (reference sequence). V was cut by 7 bases and J by 3 bases, with 10 bases left in between. The CDR3 nucleotides read TGTGCCAGCAATCAGGGGCGTGGGGCCAACGTCCTGACTTTC. It codes for CASNQGRGANVLTF.

The rearrangement uses TRBV27 and TRBJ2-7; D is tentatively TRBD1 or TRBD2 (5 bases each). V was shortened by 3 bases and J by 4 bases, with 16 bases between the two germline ends. The CDR3 covers 15 residues. The germline gives CDR1 MNHEY, CDR2 SMNVEV (reference sequence). CDR3 nucleotides: TGTGCCAGCAGTTTTTCCGGGGCTAGCCGATACGAGCAGTACTTC. Translation: CASSFSGASRYEQYF.

The rearrangement uses TRBV9 and TRBJ2-1; D is perhaps TRBD2 (5 bases). Germline lookup yields CDR1 SGDLS and CDR2 YYNGEE. The CDR3 loop spans 15 amino acids. V was trimmed by 6 bases and J by 1 base, leaving 14 bases between them. CDR3 sequence: CASTSYGESYNEQFF. For the CDR3, the DNA is TGTGCCAGCACCTCATACGGGGAGTCCTACAATGAGCAGTTCTTC.

The V and J genes are TRBV10-2 and TRBJ2-1; 9 bases match TRBD2. V shed 8 bases and J 3 bases; nucleotides not matched to a gene: 8. The CDR3 spans 15 residues. CDR1 WSHSY and CDR2 SAAADI come from the germline V gene. The CDR3 region has the DNA TGCGCCAGCCAGGCGATAGCGGGAGTCTACAATGAGCAGTTCTTC. Its translation: CASQAIAGVYNEQFF.

The chain links TRBV6-1 to TRBJ1-4, with D possibly being TRBD1 (6 bases). V was shortened by 5 bases and J by 7 bases, with 17 bases between the two germline ends. Germline V gives CDR1 MNHNS, CDR2 SASEGT. CDR3 length: 15 residues. The CDR3 bases are TGTGCCAGCAGTCGAATGACACAGGGCCCTGAAAAACTGTTTTTT. This translates into CASSRMTQGPEKLFF.

This chain connects TRBV4-2 to TRBJ1-4; D uncertain. Looked up from germline, CDR1 is LGHNA and CDR2 is YNFKEQ. This CDR3 contains 17 residues. The germline V and J ends were trimmed by 3 bases and 0 bases, with 14 bases remaining between them. CDR3 sequence: CASSQGTRIATNEKLFF. CDR3 nucleotide sequence: TGTGCCAGCAGCCAGGGAACAAGAATCGCAACTAATGAAAAACTGTTTTTT.